This T cell receptor (beta chain) was captured by sequencing in a study of T-cell reconstitution after alpha-beta-depleted transplantation in children. Regarding the study as a whole: Several hundred rapidly expanded clones from non-depleted graft cells reportedly supplied alpha-beta T cells about two months post-transplant. Newly generated T cells supplied most T-cell counts and diversity one year post-transplant. Diversity of TCRbeta at day 60 was high in some patients, arising from surviving recipient T cells and thymic progenitors.

By its share, this clonotype is medium-sized. Its antigen is undetermined. The CDR3 extends over 12 amino acids. CDR1 and CDR2 from the germline V gene are DFQATT and SNEGSKA (reference sequence). The V and J ends lost 4 bases and 5 bases respectively, with 9 bases between them. Unique molecular identifiers were built into the TCRbeta library. MiXCR was run by TCRdb on the PCR reads, yielding one entry per CDR3 protein. The repertoire holds 6,400 or so distinct CDR3 sequences, with approximately 16% as singletons. The specimen comprised PBMCs, sampled before TCRalphabeta/CD19-depleted stem cell transplant. The chain uses TRBV20-1 and TRBJ2-4, with D tentatively TRBD2 (5 bases). This TCR derives from a boy between 2 and 10 years old with acute lymphoblastic leukemia, due to receive a stem cell transplant. This CDR3 is CSAIYGENIQYF. For the CDR3, the DNA is TGCAGTGCTATTTACGGGGAAAACATTCAGTACTTC.